One T cell receptor (beta chain) is described in this entry. The antigen remains undetermined. The sample originates from a study of vaccination and CD4 T cells after COVID-19. As to treatment: roughly ten-day PBMC culture with coronavirus spike peptide pools or control peptides (ViraFEST assay). Trimming took 2 bases from V and 5 from J; bases not matched to a gene: 3. Germline assignment: CDR1 MNHEY and CDR2 SVGAGI. The length of the CDR3 is 13 residues. The Oncomine TCR Beta short-read assay generated sequence data from the DNA of cultured CD4+ T cells. TCRdb re-derived calls from the PCR reads in MiXCR, one entry per CDR3 protein. This sample yields fewer than 11,000 distinct CDR3 sequences, of which approximately 60% are seen a single time; roughly 33% belongs to the top ten.

The specimen was CD4+ T cells from blood, cultured in vitro. This clonotype was obtained from a human donor who had recovered from COVID-19. The V call is TRBV6-5, the J call TRBJ2-7; 7 bases map to TRBD2. The CDR3 DNA sequence: TGTGCCAGCAGTTACCCCGGGGGGAACGAGCAGTACTTC. This encodes CASSYPGGNEQYF.